Following are 21 T cell receptor beta chains from one sample sequenced in a study of blood T cell repertoires in COVID-19. TCRdb's copy holds only in-frame clones and misses some; the assay was immunoSEQ multiplex PCR. The table includes a few hundred thousand clones, around 90% detected once. The material sequenced was PBMCs or T cells enriched from blood (not recorded which). The receptors stem from a young man with acute COVID-19.

This clone appeared once. The chain couples TRBV4-3 to TRBJ1-2; 7 nucleotides line up with TRBD1. The CDR3 length is 18 residues. Looked up from germline, CDR1 is LGHNA and CDR2 is YSLEER. J was trimmed by 0 bases and V by 0 bases; bases with no gene match: 10. This CDR3 reads CASSQDSFGTASNYGYTF. The DNA of the CDR3 is TGCGCCAGCAGCCAAGACTCGTTCGGGACAGCCTCTAACTATGGCTACACCTTC.

The rearrangement links TRBV5-4 to TRBJ2-2; unclear D gene. With 1 base removed from V and 5 bases from J, the gap between germline ends came to 6 bases. CDR1 is SGHNT and CDR2 is YYREEE in the germline V gene (reference sequence). There are 13 residues in the CDR3. The CDR3 loop reads CASSLSGTGELFF. The DNA for the CDR3 is TGTGCCAGCAGCTTGTCCGGGACCGGGGAGCTGTTTTTT.

The chain combines TRBV9 with TRBJ2-1, with D uncertain. Trimming left V 7 bases short and J 7 bases short, with 15 bases between. There are 13 residues in the CDR3. Germline V CDR1 and CDR2: SGDLS, YYNGEE. The CDR3 loop reads CASCGPLRNEQFF. In nucleotides, the CDR3 is TGTGCCAGCTGTGGCCCATTGAGGAATGAGCAGTTCTTC. Full variable domain (outside the CDR3, taken from reference TRBV9 and TRBJ2-1): DSGVTQTPKHLITATGQRVTLRCSPRSGDLSVYWYQQSLDQGLQFLIQYYNGEERAKGNILERFSAQQFPDLHSELNLSSLELGDSALYFCASCGPLRNEQFFGPGTRLTVL.

The chain recombines TRBV3-1 (or the pseudogene TRBV3-2) with TRBJ2-3; D is possibly TRBD2 (6 bases). V was shortened by 5 bases and J by 4 bases, with 13 bases between the two germline ends. CDR1 and CDR2 (germline): LGHDT, YNNKEL (reference sequence). This CDR3 is built from 14 residues. The CDR3 DNA is TGTGCCAGCAGCGGAGGGGTTCGGGCAGATACGCAGTATTTT. Translation: CASSGGVRADTQYF.

The rearrangement uses TRBV10-3 and TRBJ1-5; tentative D call: TRBD1 (5 bases). V was pared by 10 bases and J by 5 bases, with 15 bases between. Looked up from germline, CDR1 is ENHRY and CDR2 is SYGVKD. This CDR3 comprises 13 residues. The CDR3 DNA reads TGTGCCACCGTGGACACAAGAGATCAGCCCCAGCATTTT. This gives the protein CATVDTRDQPQHF.

The gene calls are TRBV29-1 and TRBJ1-1; 8 nucleotides agree with TRBD1. From germline, CDR1 is SQVTM and CDR2 ANQGSEA. V gave up 6 bases and J gave up 4 bases; unmatched junction bases: 7. The CDR3 runs to 13 residues. CDR3 sequence (DNA): TGCAGCGTCGCTACAGGGGGTGGCACTGAAGCTTTCTTT. Translated, it gives CSVATGGGTEAFF.

The V call is TRBV18, the J call TRBJ2-3; 7 nucleotides align to TRBD1. The CDR3 is 15 residues long. After removal of 0 bases from V and 3 bases from J, the junction contained 3 bases not matched to a gene. The germline CDR1 and CDR2 sequences are KGHSH and LQKENI. The chain's CDR3 is CASSPPDRVTDTQYF. The CDR3 bases are TGTGCCAGCTCACCACCCGACAGGGTAACAGATACGCAGTATTTT.

The CDR3 bases are TGTGCCAGCACATCAGAACCCACAGGGGCAGATACGCAGTATTTT. This sequence encodes CASTSEPTGADTQYF. This rearrangement joins TRBV6-5 to TRBJ2-3, with 7 bases that match TRBD1. The junction had 11 bases not matched to a gene; V was cut back by 7 bases and J by 4 bases. This CDR3 comprises 15 residues. CDR1 MNHEY and CDR2 SVGAGI come from the germline V gene.

CDR3 amino acids: CASSSRQGAPSNEKLFF. CDR3 sequence (DNA): TGCGCCAGCAGCTCACGACAGGGGGCGCCTAGTAATGAAAAACTGTTTTTT. The gene calls are TRBV4-3 and TRBJ1-4; TRBD1 agrees at 10 bases. The CDR3 extends over 17 amino acids. Germline V gene sequence: CDR1 LGHNA, CDR2 YSLEER. V lost 5 bases to trimming and J lost 4 bases; unmatched junction nucleotides: 10.

This clone is a singleton in its sample. The chain uses TRBV9 and TRBJ2-5; TRBD2 might be the D (5 bases). Trimming left V 0 bases short and J 4 bases short, with 13 bases between. The CDR3 is made up of 15 amino acids. The germline gives CDR1 SGDLS, CDR2 YYNGEE. The DNA for the CDR3 is TGTGCCAGCAGCGTAGAAGAGGGTCCGGGAGAGACCCAGTACTTC. Translating gives CASSVEEGPGETQYF.

This clone is a singleton in its sample. The chain recombines TRBV9 with TRBJ1-1, with TRBD1 matching 7 bases. The CDR3 extends over 14 amino acids. V shed 4 bases and J 5 bases; nucleotides not matched to a gene: 8. Germline V gene sequence: CDR1 SGDLS, CDR2 YYNGEE. The CDR3 loop is CASSYGQEGTEAFF. As DNA, the CDR3 is TGTGCCAGCAGCTACGGACAGGAGGGTACTGAAGCTTTCTTT.

This clone was counted once. The chain couples TRBV7-9 to TRBJ1-5; no reliable D call. V shed 5 bases and J shed 3 bases, with 8 bases lying between them. Germline CDR1 is SEHNR and CDR2 is FQNEAQ (reference sequence). There are 13 residues in the CDR3. CDR3 nucleotides: TGTGCCAGCAGCCAAAGCCCCAATCAGCCCCAGCATTTT. Translation gives CASSQSPNQPQHF.

The V gene is TRBV19, the J gene TRBJ2-3, with 8 positions matching TRBD2. Looked up from germline, CDR1 is LNHDA and CDR2 is SQIVND (reference sequence). This CDR3 spans 17 amino acids. V was clipped by 5 bases and J by 0 bases; unmatched bases: 10. This chain's CDR3 is CASSAYTSGTSTDTQYF. Written as DNA, the CDR3 is TGTGCCAGTAGTGCCTACACTAGCGGCACTAGCACAGATACGCAGTATTTT.

V and J are TRBV10-2 and TRBJ2-3, with TRBD2 identical over 9 bases. With V trimmed by 6 bases and J by 0 bases, 4 bases remained unmatched. The CDR3 is 15 amino acids. CDR1 is WSHSY, CDR2 SAAADI, per germline. CDR3 DNA: TGCGCCAGCAGGAGGACTAGCGAGAGCACAGATACGCAGTATTTT. Its translation is CASRRTSESTDTQYF.

This clone was counted a single time. The CDR3 DNA is TGTGCCTGGAGGAGGGATGTTTTTGCCAAAAACATTCAGTACTTC. This codes for CAWRRDVFAKNIQYF. The genes are TRBV30 and TRBJ2-4, with D perhaps TRBD2 (5 bases). The ends were cut back, 3 bases at V and 1 base at J, with 13 bases in the middle. Germline V gene data show CDR1 as GTSNPN and CDR2 as SVGIG (reference sequence). The CDR3 loop spans 15 amino acids.

The chain joins TRBV20-1 to TRBJ2-5; D is unclear. Per germline, CDR1 DFQATT and CDR2 SNEGSKA (reference sequence). Trimming shortened V by 4 bases and J by 3 bases, and 6 bases separated the two germline ends. This CDR3 is built from 11 residues. The CDR3, as DNA: TGCAGTGCTACCCCTAAAGAGACCCAGTACTTC. Its protein product is CSATPKETQYF.

The V and J genes are TRBV28 and TRBJ2-6; 9 bases line up with TRBD1. From germline, CDR1 is MDHEN and CDR2 SYDVKM. CDR3 length equals 18 residues. J lost 1 base, V lost 4 bases, and 8 bases had no gene match. CDR3 in amino acids: CASSSSGQGYSGANVLTF. CDR3 nucleotide sequence: TGTGCCAGCAGTTCATCGGGACAGGGTTATTCTGGGGCCAACGTCCTGACTTTC.

The chain links TRBV7-9 to TRBJ2-5, with TRBD2 identical over 8 bases. The CDR3 consists of 14 residues. The germline V gene has CDR1 SEHNR and CDR2 FQNEAQ (reference sequence). V gave up 5 bases and J gave up 2 bases; unmatched junction bases: 4. DNA for the CDR3: TGTGCCAGCAGCAAGACTAGCGTACAAGAGACCCAGTACTTC. Amino acids: CASSKTSVQETQYF.

The chain is built from TRBV30 and TRBJ2-5; D is possibly TRBD2 (5 bases). Germline values: CDR1 GTSNPN, CDR2 SVGIG (reference sequence). The CDR3 loop spans 13 amino acids. Trimming removed 4 bases from V and 4 bases from J, with 13 bases in between. CDR3 DNA: TGTGCCTGGACGGGGAATATAGGAGAGACCCAGTACTTC. Its translation: CAWTGNIGETQYF.

J is TRBJ1-1 and V is TRBV3-1 (or the pseudogene TRBV3-2); TRBD1 agrees at 9 bases. The CDR3 contains 14 residues. The germline V gene has CDR1 LGHDT and CDR2 YNNKEL (reference sequence). Germline trimming cut 7 bases from V and 1 base from J; bases unmatched to any gene: 4. In DNA, the CDR3 is TGTGCCAGCACCGGGACAGGGCAGAACACTGAAGCTTTCTTT. Amino acid sequence: CASTGTGQNTEAFF.

V gene TRBV3-1 (or the pseudogene TRBV3-2) combines with J gene TRBJ2-1; TRBD2 agrees at 11 bases. The CDR3 spans 18 residues. Germline values: CDR1 LGHDT, CDR2 YNNKEL (reference sequence). Germline trimming cut 4 bases from V and 3 bases from J; bases unmatched to any gene: 11. CDR3 region: CASSPKRRLAGLYNEQFF. CDR3 nucleotide sequence: TGTGCCAGCAGCCCTAAGAGGCGACTAGCGGGACTCTACAATGAGCAGTTCTTC.